Given below is one TCR beta chain in context. Antigen: not known. Germline and genes here are mouse. The sample comes from a study of tissue T cells after allogeneic stem cell transplantation. TCRdb's copy holds only in-frame clones and misses some; the assay was immunoSEQ multiplex PCR. Among 1,800 or so clones, approximately 52% were seen once, and the ten largest hold over 25%. The time point: mouse harvest day 14 after allogeneic transplant. The graft held 10^6 splenic CD5+ T cells and 10^7 T-cell-depleted bone marrow cells. Tissues came from B6→BALB/c major-mismatch GVHD mice at day 7 or 14. The study, taken as a whole, reports: Alloreactivity or antigen specificity of tissue TCRs was not determined; some clones might be host cells. Within patients, tissue anatomy strongly shaped TCR repertoire composition.

Sequencing was done on a sample of gut tissue. This clonotype originated in a female BALB/c mouse given C57BL/6 T cells with graft-versus-host disease after an allogeneic hematopoietic cell transplant.

CDR3 loop: CASSWDRANSDYTF. Incomplete CDR3 DNA: TGTGCCAGCAGCTGGGACCGTGCAAACTCCGACTACACC. This sequence joins TRBV4 and TRBJ1-2; weak D call: TRBD1 (5 bases). Read data end 1 residue before the CDR3 end; the end is taken from the germline J gene. Trimming cost V 4 bases and J 0 bases, with 9 bases left between them. The CDR3 extends over 14 amino acids. Germline CDR1 reads LGHDT; CDR2 reads YNNKQL (reference sequence).